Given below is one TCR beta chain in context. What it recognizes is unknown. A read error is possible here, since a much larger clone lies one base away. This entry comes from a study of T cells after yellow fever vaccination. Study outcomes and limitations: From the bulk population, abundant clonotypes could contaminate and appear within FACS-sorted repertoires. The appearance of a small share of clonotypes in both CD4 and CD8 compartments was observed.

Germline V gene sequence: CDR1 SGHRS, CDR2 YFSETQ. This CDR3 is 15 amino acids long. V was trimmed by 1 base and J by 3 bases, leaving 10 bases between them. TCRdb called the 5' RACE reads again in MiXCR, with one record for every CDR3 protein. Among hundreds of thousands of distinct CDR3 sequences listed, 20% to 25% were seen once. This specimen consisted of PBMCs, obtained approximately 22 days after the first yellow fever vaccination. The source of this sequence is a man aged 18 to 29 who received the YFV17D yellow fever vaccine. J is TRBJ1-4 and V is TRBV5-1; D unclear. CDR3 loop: CASSLSSTANEKLFF. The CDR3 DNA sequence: TGCGCCAGCAGCTTGTCTTCTACAGCTAATGAAAAACTGTTTTTT.